This T cell receptor beta chain derives from a study of cytomegalovirus exposure and HLA in healthy donors. PCR amplification relied on 60 Vbeta primers (plus 13 Jbeta primers). Repertoires were generated with immunoSEQ multiplex PCR, while TCRdb's copy carries only in-frame clones and drops some. The sample yields 160,000 or so clones, 70% to 80% seen once. Study results and caveats: Researchers reportedly found TCR beta sequences accurately predicted most subjects' HLA-A and HLA-B alleles. A few CMV-associated chains were confirmed in vitro to be specific for CMV antigens. Rarity held for most TCR sequences, but there were some public TCRs that occurred in many donors.

V was shortened by 2 bases and J by 8 bases, with 19 bases between the two germline ends. There are 15 residues in the CDR3. Germline loops: CDR1 GTSNPN, CDR2 SVGIG (reference sequence). Concerning this clone itself: Its antigen is as yet unknown.

The source is a man aged 40-50 years in good health and CMV-seronegative. Source material: PBMCs. The rearrangement links TRBV30 to TRBJ2-1; no firm D call. CDR3 sequence (DNA): TGTGCCTGGAGTATTGGGCTCGATTCGTCCTATGAGCAGTTCTTC. It is translated as CAWSIGLDSSYEQFF. The whole variable domain, remainder taken from reference TRBV30 and TRBJ2-1, is SQTIHQWPATLVQPVGSPLSLECTVEGTSNPNLYWYRQAAGRGLQLLFYSVGIGQISSEVPQNLSASRPQDRQFILSSKKLLLSDSGFYLCAWSIGLDSSYEQFFGPGTRLTVL.